This passage covers 24 T cell receptor beta chains from one sample sequenced in a study of blood T cell repertoires in COVID-19. Clones were sequenced by immunoSEQ multiplex PCR, and TCRdb holds only the in-frame ones, with some missing. The sample carries 150,000 to 200,000 clones, more than 75% recorded once. Sequencing was done on a sample of peripheral blood. The receptors were gathered from a woman in her fifties or sixties with COVID-19, enrolled during active disease.

This clone showed up many times. The chain recombines TRBV5-1 with TRBJ2-2, with TRBD2 matching over 7 bases. This CDR3 is 15 amino acids long. From germline, CDR1 is SGHRS and CDR2 YFSETQ. V dropped 3 bases and J dropped 1; count of bases not matched to a gene: 3. DNA for the CDR3: TGCGCCAGCAGCTGGGAGGGGAGGAACACCGGGGAGCTGTTTTTT. Amino acids: CASSWEGRNTGELFF.

CDR3 sequence reads: CASSKGQFNEKLFF. Written as DNA, the CDR3 is TGTGCCAGCAGTAAAGGACAGTTTAATGAAAAACTGTTTTTT. The rearrangement links TRBV28 to TRBJ1-4, with a tentative D call TRBD1 (6 bases). CDR3 length: 14 amino acids. Deletions cut 5 bases from V and 4 bases from J, with 11 bases between. Germline V gene lookup returns CDR1 MDHEN and CDR2 SYDVKM.

The chain recombines TRBV4-3 with TRBJ1-2, with 8 bases lining up with TRBD1. The germline V gene has CDR1 LGHNA and CDR2 YSLEER. The CDR3 is 16 residues long. The ends lost 0 bases at V and 5 bases at J; junction bases unmatched: 8. CDR3 sequence: CASSQDTETGVYGYTF. The CDR3 DNA sequence: TGCGCCAGCAGCCAAGATACCGAGACAGGGGTATATGGCTACACCTTC.

V gene TRBV5-1 combines with J gene TRBJ1-5; D remains ambiguous. Looked up from germline, CDR1 is SGHRS and CDR2 is YFSETQ. The CDR3 has 14 residues. Deletions cut 4 bases from V and 6 bases from J, with 14 bases between. The CDR3 loop is CASSPGLSGQPQHF. CDR3 DNA: TGCGCCAGCAGCCCCGGACTATCGGGTCAGCCCCAGCATTTT.

The V call is TRBV10-3, the J call TRBJ2-7; 10 bases line up with TRBD2. The V gene end was trimmed by 6 bases and the J gene end by 6 bases; junction bases not matched to a gene: 8. Germline CDR1 reads ENHRY; CDR2 reads SYGVKD. The CDR3 runs to 14 residues. CDR3 nucleotide sequence: TGTGCCATCAGCCTAGCGGGAGAAGGAGGCGAGCAGTACTTC. Protein product: CAISLAGEGGEQYF.

This rearrangement joins TRBV6-2 or TRBV6-3 to TRBJ2-5, with 11 bases fitting TRBD2. Germline assignment: CDR1 MNHEY and CDR2 SVGEGT. The length of the CDR3 is 17 residues. The V gene end was trimmed by 5 bases and the J gene end by 7 bases; junction bases not matched to a gene: 15. The CDR3 coding sequence is TGTGCCAGCAGTGACTGGACAAGGACTAGCGGGTTAGGGACCCAGTACTTC. Translation: CASSDWTRTSGLGTQYF.

V and J are TRBV29-1 and TRBJ2-2, with TRBD2 matching over 9 bases. From germline, CDR1 is SQVTM and CDR2 ANQGSEA. V was clipped by 6 bases and J by 4 bases; unmatched bases: 3. The CDR3 totals 13 residues. The CDR3 region is CSVVAGATGELFF. DNA of the CDR3: TGCAGCGTCGTAGCGGGAGCCACCGGGGAGCTGTTTTTT.

V gene TRBV5-1 combines with J gene TRBJ2-2; 8 nucleotides match TRBD2. The V gene's germline CDR1 is SGHRS and CDR2 YFSETQ. This CDR3 contains 15 residues. V lost 0 bases to trimming and J lost 7 bases; unmatched junction nucleotides: 5. The CDR3 DNA reads as TGCGCCAGCAGCTTGGAACCCCGGGAGGGCGGGGAGCTGTTTTTT. Translation gives CASSLEPREGGELFF. Looking up the rest from reference TRBV5-1 and TRBJ2-2 gives the full variable domain: KAGVTQTPRYLIKTRGQQVTLSCSPISGHRSVSWYQQTPGQGLQFLFEYFSETQRNKGNFPGRFSGRQFSNSRSEMNVSTLELGDSALYLCASSLEPREGGELFFGEGSRLTVL.

CDR3 coding DNA: TGTGCCAGCAGGACAGGGGGCGGAGGACAGCCCCAGCATTTT. Amino acid sequence: CASRTGGGGQPQHF. The genes are TRBV2 and TRBJ1-5; 10 bases fit TRBD1. Germline V gene lookup returns CDR1 SNHLY and CDR2 FYNNEI. This CDR3 comprises 14 residues. The J segment lost 7 bases and the V segment lost 6 bases, leaving 6 bases of the junction unmatched.

This chain joins TRBV6-6 and TRBJ2-2, with D possibly TRBD2 on 6 matching bases. From germline, CDR1 is MNHNY and CDR2 SVGAGI (reference sequence). V was cut by 6 bases and J by 0 bases, with 8 bases left in between. This CDR3 is 14 amino acids long. The CDR3 loop reads CASRGGTNTGELFF. In DNA, the CDR3 is TGTGCCAGCAGGGGGGGAACGAACACCGGGGAGCTGTTTTTT.

This clone was seen only once. This CDR3 reads CASRGGVPNEKLFF. Written as DNA, the CDR3 is TGTGCCAGTAGGGGAGGGGTGCCTAATGAAAAACTGTTTTTT. The rearrangement joins TRBV3-1 (or the pseudogene TRBV3-2) to TRBJ1-4, with D maybe TRBD1 (5 bases). The germline V and J ends were trimmed by 9 bases and 3 bases, with 14 bases remaining between them. The CDR3 runs 14 residues. Germline-derived CDR1 and CDR2 are LGHDT and YNNKEL (reference sequence).

The rearrangement joins TRBV20-1 to TRBJ2-5; 7 bases are shared with TRBD1. J gave up 5 bases and V 6 bases, and 3 bases lay outside the gene matches. The CDR3 length is 11 residues. CDR1 DFQATT and CDR2 SNEGSKA come from the germline V gene (reference sequence). CDR3: CSAKTGETQYF. DNA of the CDR3: TGCAGTGCAAAGACAGGGGAGACCCAGTACTTC.

This clone has more than one count but fewer than ten. The V gene is TRBV2, the J gene TRBJ1-1; D is undetermined. Germline V lookup: CDR1 SNHLY, CDR2 FYNNEI. The CDR3 is 13 amino acids. V lost 1 base and J lost 7, with 10 bases in between. The DNA for the CDR3 is TGTGCCAGCAGTGAAGTTATGACGGGTGAAGCTTTCTTT. Amino acid sequence: CASSEVMTGEAFF. The full variable domain, rest sourced from reference TRBV2 and TRBJ1-1, is EPEVTQTPSHQVTQMGQEVILRCVPISNHLYFYWYRQILGQKVEFLVSFYNNEISEKSEIFDDQFSVERPDGSNFTLKIRSTKLEDSAMYFCASSEVMTGEAFFGQGTRLTVV.

The chain employs TRBV5-1 and TRBJ2-1; TRBD2 is a possible D gene (5 bases). Trimming left V 4 bases short and J 7 bases short, with 18 bases between. Germline CDR1 SGHRS, CDR2 YFSETQ. CDR3 length equals 15 residues. CDR3 residues: CASSIQLGRANEQFF. The CDR3 region has the DNA TGCGCCAGCAGCATTCAACTAGGTCGGGCAAATGAGCAGTTCTTC.

This clone was seen repeatedly, ten times or more. This chain connects TRBV2 to TRBJ2-1; 10 positions match TRBD2. The junction had 12 bases not matched to a gene; V was cut back by 7 bases and J by 9 bases. Germline lookup yields CDR1 SNHLY and CDR2 FYNNEI. This CDR3 comprises 15 residues. The CDR3 DNA sequence: TGTGCCAGCACCATAGGGGGACTAGCGACCGGTGAGCAGTTCTTC. Translating it yields CASTIGGLATGEQFF.

CDR3 in DNA: TGTGCCAGCAGCTTGGCCGACAGGGCGGATCAGCCCCAGCATTTT. Translation: CASSLADRADQPQHF. This rearrangement joins TRBV5-8 to TRBJ1-5; 7 bases fit TRBD1. V shed 0 bases, J shed 5 bases, and the junction held 5 bases outside the gene matches. From germline, CDR1 is SGHTS and CDR2 YDEGEE. The CDR3 consists of 15 residues. Drawing the rest from reference TRBV5-8 and TRBJ1-5, the complete variable domain is EAGVTQSPTHLIKTRGQQATLRCSPISGHTSVYWYQQALGLGLQFLLWYDEGEERNRGNFPPRFSGRQFPNYSSELNVNALELEDSALYLCASSLADRADQPQHFGDGTRLSIL.

The chain links TRBV7-2 to TRBJ2-3; 8 bases are shared with TRBD2. From germline, CDR1 is SGHTA and CDR2 FQGNSA. This CDR3 comprises 15 residues. V lost 1 base and J lost 4; bases outside the gene matches: 4. The CDR3 loop reads CASSLGRGGADTQYF. Written as DNA, the CDR3 is TGTGCCAGCAGCTTAGGTCGGGGGGGGGCAGATACGCAGTATTTT.

This clone occurred a few times. The CDR3 DNA is TGCGCCAGCAGCTTTGGAGAAGATAATTCACCCCTCCACTTT. Translating it yields CASSFGEDNSPLHF. This sequence joins TRBV5-1 and TRBJ1-6, with no clear D. This CDR3 comprises 14 residues. The V end was cut by 2 bases, the J end by 5 bases, with 8 bases between. Germline lookup yields CDR1 SGHRS and CDR2 YFSETQ.

The CDR3 loop is CASSLYSDRGETQYF. The CDR3 nucleotides read TGTGCCAGCAGTTTATACTCGGACAGGGGGGAGACCCAGTACTTC. The rearrangement links TRBV28 to TRBJ2-5, with TRBD1 matching over 10 bases. The J segment lost 5 bases and the V segment lost 1 base, leaving 4 bases of the junction unmatched. Germline V gene lookup returns CDR1 MDHEN and CDR2 SYDVKM. This CDR3 spans 15 amino acids. The whole variable domain, remainder taken from reference TRBV28 and TRBJ2-5, is DVKVTQSSRYLVKRTGEKVFLECVQDMDHENMFWYRQDPGLGLRLIYFSYDVKMKEKGDIPEGYSVSREKKERFSLILESASTNQTSMYLCASSLYSDRGETQYFGPGTRLLVL.

The V call is TRBV5-1, the J call TRBJ1-1; possible D gene TRBD1, 6 bases. The CDR3 is 15 residues long. CDR1 and CDR2 from the germline V gene are SGHRS and YFSETQ. V gave up 0 bases and J gave up 4 bases, with 13 bases separating them. Here the CDR3 reads CASSLAGGRGTEAFF. CDR3 in DNA: TGCGCCAGCAGCTTGGCGGGGGGCCGTGGCACTGAAGCTTTCTTT.

This chain uses TRBV6-5 with TRBJ1-1; 8 bases map to TRBD1. Germline CDR1 and CDR2: MNHEY and SVGAGI. The J segment lost 0 bases and the V segment lost 7 bases, leaving 7 bases of the junction unmatched. CDR3 length equals 15 residues. The CDR3 bases are TGTGCCAGCACTCGGACAGGGACTATGAACACTGAAGCTTTCTTT. Translation gives CASTRTGTMNTEAFF.

The chain is built from TRBV5-1 and TRBJ1-5; D call uncertain. Trimming left V 0 bases short and J 5 bases short, with 9 bases between. The CDR3 sequence is 14 residues long. Looked up from germline, CDR1 is SGHRS and CDR2 is YFSETQ. CDR3 residues: CASSLGAGYQPQHF. Written as DNA, the CDR3 is TGCGCCAGCAGCTTGGGGGCGGGATATCAGCCCCAGCATTTT.

J is TRBJ2-1 and V is TRBV27; 8 nucleotides align to TRBD1. The V gene end was trimmed by 3 bases and the J gene end by 7 bases; junction bases not matched to a gene: 5. The CDR3 runs 14 residues. Germline V CDR1 and CDR2: MNHEY, SMNVEV (reference sequence). The CDR3 sequence: CASSFGQGPNEQFF. The CDR3 DNA reads as TGTGCCAGCAGTTTCGGACAGGGCCCTAATGAGCAGTTCTTC.

The chain links TRBV7-9 to TRBJ2-7; D call uncertain. The length of the CDR3 is 14 residues. V was pared by 1 base and J by 2 bases, with 9 bases between. CDR1 is SEHNR and CDR2 is FQNEAQ in the germline V gene (reference sequence). In DNA, the CDR3 is TGTGCCAGCAGCTTAGGGCCAGCGACCTACGAGCAGTACTTC. This gives the protein CASSLGPATYEQYF.